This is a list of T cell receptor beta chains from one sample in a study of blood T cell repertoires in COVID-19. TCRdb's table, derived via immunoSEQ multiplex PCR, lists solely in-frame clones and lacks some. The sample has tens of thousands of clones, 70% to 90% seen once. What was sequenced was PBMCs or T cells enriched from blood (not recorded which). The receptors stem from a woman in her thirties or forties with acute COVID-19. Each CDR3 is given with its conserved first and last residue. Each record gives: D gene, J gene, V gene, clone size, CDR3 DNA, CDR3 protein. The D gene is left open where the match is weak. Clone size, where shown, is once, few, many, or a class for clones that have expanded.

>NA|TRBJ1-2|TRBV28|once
TGTGCCAGCAGTTTATCACTCCGCCTAACTGGCTACACCTTC
CASSLSLRLTGYTF
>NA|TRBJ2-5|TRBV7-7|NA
TGTGCTAGCAGCCTAGATGGACAATGGGGAGAGACCCAGTACTTC
CASSLDGQWGETQYF
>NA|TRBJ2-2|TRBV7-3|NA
TGTGCCAGCAGCGCCTTGAGAGGGGAGCTGTTTTTT
CASSALRGELFF
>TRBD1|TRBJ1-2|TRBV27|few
TGTGCCAGCAGTCCGACAGGGGGATTAAACTATGGCTACACCTTC
CASSPTGGLNYGYTF
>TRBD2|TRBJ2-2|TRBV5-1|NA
TGCGCCAGCAGCTCGACTAGCGTCGGCACCGGGGAGCTGTTTTTT
CASSSTSVGTGELFF
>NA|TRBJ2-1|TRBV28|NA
TGTGCCAGCAGTGACCCTAGCGAAAGGGATGAGCAGTTCTTC
CASSDPSERDEQFF
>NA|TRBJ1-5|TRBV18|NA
TGTGCCAGCTCACCAGGAACAGTAAAGGCCCAGCATTTT
CASSPGTVKAQHF
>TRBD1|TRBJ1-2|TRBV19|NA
TGTGCCAGTAGTATTGGGACAGGGAACTATGGCTACACCTTC
CASSIGTGNYGYTF
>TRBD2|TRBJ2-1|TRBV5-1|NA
TGCGCCAGCAGCTCGACTAGCGGGAGCCCTCGTGCGCAGTTCTTC
CASSSTSGSPRAQFF
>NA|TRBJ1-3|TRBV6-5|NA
TGTGCCAGCAGTTACTCAGGGGCTGGAAACACCATATATTTT
CASSYSGAGNTIYF
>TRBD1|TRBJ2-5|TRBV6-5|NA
TGTGCCAGCAGTTACGCACAGGGGGGTGGAGAGACCCAGTACTTC
CASSYAQGGGETQYF
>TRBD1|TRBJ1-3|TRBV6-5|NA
TGTGCCAGCAATAAACAGGGGTCTGGAAACACCATATATTTT
CASNKQGSGNTIYF
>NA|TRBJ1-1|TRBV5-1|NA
TGCGCCAGCAGCTTGGAGCAGGGCGGCGCTGAAGCTTTCTTT
CASSLEQGGAEAFF
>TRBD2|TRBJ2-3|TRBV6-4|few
TGTGCCAGCAGTACTAGCGGCGAAGATACGCAGTATTTT
CASSTSGEDTQYF
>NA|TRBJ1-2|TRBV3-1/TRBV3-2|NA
TGTGCCAGCAGCCGACAGGAGCTCTATGGCTACACCTTC
CASSRQELYGYTF
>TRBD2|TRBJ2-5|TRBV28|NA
TGTGCCAGCAGTTTATCGGCTAGCGGGAAGCGGGGGACCCAGTACTTC
CASSLSASGKRGTQYF
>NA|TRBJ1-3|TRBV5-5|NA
TGTGCCAGCAGCTTGTACACCGGGGGGTTCTCTGGAAACACCATATATTTT
CASSLYTGGFSGNTIYF
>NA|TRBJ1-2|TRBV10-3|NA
TGTGCCATCAGTGAGTCCCGGGTTGGGTATGGCTACACCTTC
CAISESRVGYGYTF
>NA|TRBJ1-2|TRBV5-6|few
TGTGCCAGCAGCTTGGGGACAGCAGCCTCCTTC
CASSLGTAASF
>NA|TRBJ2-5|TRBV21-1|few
TGTGCCAGCAGCAGCACAGGGTGTGAGACCCAGTACTTC
CASSSTGCETQYF
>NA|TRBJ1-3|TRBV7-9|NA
TGTGCCAGCAGCTTACAGGCTGGAAACACCATATATTTT
CASSLQAGNTIYF
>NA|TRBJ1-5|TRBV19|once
TGTGCCAGCCTCCCCGGGGGTAGCAATCAGCCCCAGCATTTT
CASLPGGSNQPQHF
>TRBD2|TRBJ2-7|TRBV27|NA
TGTGCCAGCAGTCCCCTAGCGGTTCTTTTGGACGAGCAGTACTTC
CASSPLAVLLDEQYF
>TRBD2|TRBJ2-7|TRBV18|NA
TGTGCCAGCTCACCACCGCGTGTTGGGACTAGCAACGAGCAGTACTTC
CASSPPRVGTSNEQYF
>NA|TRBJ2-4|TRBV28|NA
TGTGCCAGCAGTTTCGGTCATTCCCTAGCCAAAAACATTCAGTACTTC
CASSFGHSLAKNIQYF
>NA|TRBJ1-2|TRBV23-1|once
TGCGCCAGCAGTCGAGGTACAGGACGCACCTATGGCTACACCTTC
CASSRGTGRTYGYTF
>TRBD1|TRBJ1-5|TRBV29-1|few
TGCAGCGTTATTACAGGGGGCGTAAATCAGCCCCAGCATTTT
CSVITGGVNQPQHF
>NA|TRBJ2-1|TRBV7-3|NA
TGTGCCAGCAGCTTGGAACTAGCCCACAATGAGCAGTTCTTC
CASSLELAHNEQFF
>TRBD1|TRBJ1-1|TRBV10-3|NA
TGTGCCATCAGTGAGCCGGACAGGGCAGTTGAAGCTTTCTTT
CAISEPDRAVEAFF
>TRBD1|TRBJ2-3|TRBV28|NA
TGTGCCAGCAGCAAACACATCGGGACAGGGGAAGGTTGGCCAGATACGCAGTATTTT
CASSKHIGTGEGWPDTQYF
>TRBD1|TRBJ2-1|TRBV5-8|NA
TGTGCCAGCAGCCTGCTTATACTGTCGGACAGGAATGAGCAGTTCTTC
CASSLLILSDRNEQFF
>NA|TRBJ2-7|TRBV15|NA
TGTGCCACCAGCAGAGACACGGGTACCTACGAGCAGTACTTC
CATSRDTGTYEQYF
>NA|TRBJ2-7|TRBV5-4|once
TGTGCCAGCAGCTTGCAGAGGGCCTCCTACGAGCAGTACTTC
CASSLQRASYEQYF
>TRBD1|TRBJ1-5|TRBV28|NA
TGTGCCAGCAGCCGCGGGACAGGGTTGGCGCAGCCCCAGCATTTT
CASSRGTGLAQPQHF
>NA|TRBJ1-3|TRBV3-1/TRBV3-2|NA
TGTGCCAGCAGCCCCCGGGGAGGGATGAACACCATATATTTT
CASSPRGGMNTIYF
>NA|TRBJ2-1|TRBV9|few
TGTGCCAGCAACTCCGGGACATCTTACAATGAGCAGTTCTTC
CASNSGTSYNEQFF
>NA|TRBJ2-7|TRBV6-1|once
TGTGCCAGCAGTGAATTTGGGTCGGGATACGAGCAGTACTTC
CASSEFGSGYEQYF
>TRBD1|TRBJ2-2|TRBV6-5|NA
TGTGCCGTCATACAGGGGGCTGGCACCGGGGAGCTGTTTTTT
CAVIQGAGTGELFF
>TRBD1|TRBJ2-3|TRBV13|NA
TGTGCCAGCAGCTCCGGACAGGGCCGCACAGATACGCAGTATTTT
CASSSGQGRTDTQYF
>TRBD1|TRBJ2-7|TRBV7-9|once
TGTGCCAGCAGCTTCAAGGGACAGCTTTACGAGCAGTACTTC
CASSFKGQLYEQYF
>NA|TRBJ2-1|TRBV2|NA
TGTGCCAGCGGGGCAGGGGTCAATGAGCAGTTCTTC
CASGAGVNEQFF